The table lists the clone carrying this T cell receptor beta chain with a few counts. The antigen is not known. CD45RO/CCR7/CD25/CD127/CD95/CD27 sorting isolated CD4+ naive, central memory, regulatory and stem cell-like memory cells. The purity of all sorted populations exceeded 98%. These data come from a study of beta chain features in type 1 diabetes. General observations from the study: Possibly, sequencing cDNA over-represented cells that had high TCR expression levels. Reduced insertions and increased deletions marked VDJ junctions in type 1 diabetes patients.

Of the isolated RNA, all was reverse transcribed, and so the sequenced material was expressed TCRB transcripts. The method was immunoSEQ multiplex PCR; TCRdb's version includes in-frame clones alone and lacks a portion of them. The sample holds 150,000 to 200,000 clones, 7% to 10% seen once. With V trimmed by 4 bases and J by 7 bases, 5 bases remained unmatched. The CDR3 consists of 15 residues. Per germline, CDR1 MGHDK and CDR2 SYGVNS. This receptor was obtained from a young woman in good health. V is TRBV25-1 and J is TRBJ2-1, with 12 positions matching TRBD2. The sequenced sample consisted of central memory CD4+ T cells from blood. The DNA for the CDR3 is TGTGCCAGCAGTGCGCTAGCGGGGGGGAATAATGAGCAGTTCTTC. Translation gives CASSALAGGNNEQFF.